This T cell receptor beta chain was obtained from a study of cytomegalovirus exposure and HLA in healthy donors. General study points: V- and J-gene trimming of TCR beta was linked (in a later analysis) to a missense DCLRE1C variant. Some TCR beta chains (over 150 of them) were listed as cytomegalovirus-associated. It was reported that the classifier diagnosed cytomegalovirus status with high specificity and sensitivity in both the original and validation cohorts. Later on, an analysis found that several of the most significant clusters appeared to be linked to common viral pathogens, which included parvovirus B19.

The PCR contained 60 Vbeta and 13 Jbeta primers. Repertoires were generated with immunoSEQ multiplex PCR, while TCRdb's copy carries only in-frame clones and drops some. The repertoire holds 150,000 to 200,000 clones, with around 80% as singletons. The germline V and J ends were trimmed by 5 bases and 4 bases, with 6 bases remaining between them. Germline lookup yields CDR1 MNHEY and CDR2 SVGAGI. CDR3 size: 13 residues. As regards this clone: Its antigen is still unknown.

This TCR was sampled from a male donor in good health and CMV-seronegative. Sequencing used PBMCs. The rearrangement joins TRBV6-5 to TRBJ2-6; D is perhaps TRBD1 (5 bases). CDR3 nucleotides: TGTGCCAGCAGTAGACAGGGGGCCAACGTCCTGACTTTC. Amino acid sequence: CASSRQGANVLTF.